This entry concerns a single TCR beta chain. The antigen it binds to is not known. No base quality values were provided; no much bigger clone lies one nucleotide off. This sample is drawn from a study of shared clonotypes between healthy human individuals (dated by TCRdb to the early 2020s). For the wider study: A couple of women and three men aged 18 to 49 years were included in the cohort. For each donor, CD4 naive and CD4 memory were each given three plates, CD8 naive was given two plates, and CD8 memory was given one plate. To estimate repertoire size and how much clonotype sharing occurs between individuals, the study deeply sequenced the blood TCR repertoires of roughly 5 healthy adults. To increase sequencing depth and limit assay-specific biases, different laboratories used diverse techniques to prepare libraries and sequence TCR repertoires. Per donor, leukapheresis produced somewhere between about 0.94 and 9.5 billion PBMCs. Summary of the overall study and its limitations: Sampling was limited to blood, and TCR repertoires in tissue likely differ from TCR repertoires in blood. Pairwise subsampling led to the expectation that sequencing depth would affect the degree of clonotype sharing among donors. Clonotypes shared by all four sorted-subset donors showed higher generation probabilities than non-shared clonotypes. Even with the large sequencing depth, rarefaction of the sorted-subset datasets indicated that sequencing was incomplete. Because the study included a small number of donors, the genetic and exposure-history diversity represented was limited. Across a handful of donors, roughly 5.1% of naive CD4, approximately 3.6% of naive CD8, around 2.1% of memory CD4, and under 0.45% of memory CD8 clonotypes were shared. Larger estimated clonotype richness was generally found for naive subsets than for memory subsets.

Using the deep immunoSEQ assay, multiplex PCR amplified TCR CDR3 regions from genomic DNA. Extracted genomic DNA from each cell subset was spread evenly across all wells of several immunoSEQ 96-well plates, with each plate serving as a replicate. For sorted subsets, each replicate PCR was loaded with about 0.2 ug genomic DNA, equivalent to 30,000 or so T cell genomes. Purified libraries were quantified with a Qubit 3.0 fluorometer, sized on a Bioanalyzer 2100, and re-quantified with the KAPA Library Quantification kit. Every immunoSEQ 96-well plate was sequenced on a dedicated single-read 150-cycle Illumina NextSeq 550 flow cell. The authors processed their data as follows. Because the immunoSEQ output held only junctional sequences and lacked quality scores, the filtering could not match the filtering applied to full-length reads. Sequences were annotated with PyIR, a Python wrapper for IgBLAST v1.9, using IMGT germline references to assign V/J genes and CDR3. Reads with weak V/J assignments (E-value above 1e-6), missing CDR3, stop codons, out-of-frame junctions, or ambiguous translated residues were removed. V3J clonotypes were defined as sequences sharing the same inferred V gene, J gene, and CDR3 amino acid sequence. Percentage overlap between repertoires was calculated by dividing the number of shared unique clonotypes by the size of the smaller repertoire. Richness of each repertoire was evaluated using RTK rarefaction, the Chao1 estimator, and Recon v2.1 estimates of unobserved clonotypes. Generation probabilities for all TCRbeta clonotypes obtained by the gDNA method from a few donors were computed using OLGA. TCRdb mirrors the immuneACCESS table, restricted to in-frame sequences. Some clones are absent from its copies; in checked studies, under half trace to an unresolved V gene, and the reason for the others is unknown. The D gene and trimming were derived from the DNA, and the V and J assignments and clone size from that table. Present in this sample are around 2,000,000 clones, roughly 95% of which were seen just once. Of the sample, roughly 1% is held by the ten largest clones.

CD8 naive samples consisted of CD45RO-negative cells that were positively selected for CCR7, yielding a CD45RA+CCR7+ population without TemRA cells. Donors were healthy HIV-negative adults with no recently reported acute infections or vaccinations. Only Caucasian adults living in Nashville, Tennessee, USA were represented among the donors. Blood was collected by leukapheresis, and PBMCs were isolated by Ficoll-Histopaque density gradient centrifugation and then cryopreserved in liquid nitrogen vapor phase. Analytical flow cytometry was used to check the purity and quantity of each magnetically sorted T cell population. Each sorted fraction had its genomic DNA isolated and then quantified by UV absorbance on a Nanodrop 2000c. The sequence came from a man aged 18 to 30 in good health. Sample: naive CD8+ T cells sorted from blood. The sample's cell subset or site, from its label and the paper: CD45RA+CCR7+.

CDR3 protein: CASSLMGLAGSYNEQFF. The DNA reads TGTGCCAGCAGCTTGATGGGACTAGCGGGTAGTTACAATGAGCAGTTCTTC. The rearranged chain carries TRBV5-4 and TRBJ2-1, with 12 bases matching TRBD2. CDR1 and CDR2 are drawn from the germline V gene (reference sequence): SGHNT, YYREEE. At the junction V is shortened by 1 base and J by 4 bases; bases outside the gene matches: 6. The CDR3, cysteine through phenylalanine, is 17 amino acids long. The DNA shown is the 51-base CDR3, in frame from base 1.